The 21 T cell receptor beta chains below come from one sample, sequenced in a study. TCRdb called the 5' RACE reads again in MiXCR, with one record for every CDR3 protein. The data show about 42,000 distinct CDR3 sequences, with about 29% seen just once and more than 3.5% held by the top ten. Sequencing used tumor-infiltrating memory CD4+ T cells sorted from the breast tumor. The subset was: memory CD4+ T cells, CD4+CD45RO+CD25-. The receptors shown here come from a female donor with breast cancer.

A word on this clonotype: The CDR3 does not close with the conserved phenylalanine or tryptophan, likely indicating a read error. The chain recombines TRBV5-1 with TRBJ2-3, with D maybe TRBD1 (6 bases). Germline CDR1 and CDR2: SGHRS and YFSETQ. The CDR3 is 15 amino acids. V was shortened by 3 bases and J by 3 bases, with 14 bases between the two germline ends. The CDR3 nucleotides read TGCGCCAGCAGCTGGGGGCAGGGGAGTACAGATACGCAGTATTCT. The encoded protein is CASSWGQGSTDTQYS.

This clonotype was seen at least ten times. The CDR3 region has the DNA TGTGCCAGCAGCTTGTGGGTAGCGAACACCGGGGAGCTGTTTTTT. Its protein is CASSLWVANTGELFF. V usage is TRBV5-5 and J usage is TRBJ2-2; D gene ambiguous. The CDR3 loop spans 15 amino acids. V lost 1 base and J lost 0, with 7 bases in between. CDR1 is SGHKS, CDR2 YYEKEE, per germline (reference sequence).

The gene calls are TRBV24-1 and TRBJ2-2; D is possibly TRBD1 (6 bases). Between the trimmed V and J ends, which lost 3 bases and 3 bases, there was a span of 16 bases. The CDR3 has 17 residues. Germline CDR1 reads KGHDR; CDR2 reads SFDVKD. The CDR3 coding sequence is TGTGCCACCAGTGATATTCAGGGGATAGGGGACACCGGGGAGCTGTTTTTT. Its protein is CATSDIQGIGDTGELFF.

This clonotype was counted ten times or more. This sequence joins TRBV6-5 and TRBJ2-1; TRBD2 agrees at 9 bases. Germline V gene lookup returns CDR1 MNHEY and CDR2 SVGAGI. The CDR3 is made up of 14 amino acids. V was clipped by 6 bases and J by 9 bases; unmatched bases: 9. DNA of the CDR3: TGTGCCAGCAGGAACCCCGGACTAGCGAGTGAGCAGTTCTTC. It codes for CASRNPGLASEQFF.

The sample holds many counts of this clonotype. J is TRBJ1-2 and V is TRBV9, with D unresolved. The length of the CDR3 is 16 residues. Germline loops: CDR1 SGDLS, CDR2 YYNGEE. The V end was cut by 0 bases, the J end by 0 bases, with 12 bases between. The CDR3 loop is CASSVAPVGANYGYTF. DNA for the CDR3: TGTGCCAGCAGCGTAGCACCAGTCGGAGCTAACTATGGCTACACCTTC.

This clonotype has more than one count but fewer than ten. This chain links TRBV20-1 with TRBJ1-6, with D perhaps TRBD1 (5 bases). V dropped 2 bases and J dropped 12 bases, with 17 bases sitting between them. Germline CDR1 is DFQATT and CDR2 is SNEGSKA (reference sequence). This CDR3 has 14 amino acids. The CDR3 loop reads CSARSGTAIRPLHF. The CDR3 DNA sequence: TGCAGTGCTAGATCCGGGACGGCGATTCGACCCCTCCACTTT.

About this clonotype: Its ends do not fully match the called genes, so a read error is possible. This chain joins TRBV12-3 or TRBV12-4 and TRBJ2-6; TRBD1 matches 8 bases. The CDR3 extends over 17 amino acids. The CDR3 nucleotides are TGTGCCAGCCTAGGACAGGGAGGAGTCTCTGGGGCCAACGCCCTGACTTTC. This sequence encodes CASLGQGGVSGANALTF.

The rearrangement joins TRBV5-1 to TRBJ1-1, with TRBD1 matching over 10 bases. The CDR3 has 13 amino acids. Trimming took 7 bases from V and 4 from J; bases not matched to a gene: 4. Per germline, CDR1 SGHRS and CDR2 YFSETQ. The CDR3 loop is CASGRTGGTEAFF. For the CDR3, the DNA is TGCGCCAGCGGCCGGACAGGGGGCACTGAAGCTTTCTTT. Supplemented by reference TRBV5-1 and TRBJ1-1, the full variable domain reads KAGVTQTPRYLIKTRGQQVTLSCSPISGHRSVSWYQQTPGQGLQFLFEYFSETQRNKGNFPGRFSGRQFSNSRSEMNVSTLELGDSALYLCASGRTGGTEAFFGQGTRLTVV.

This chain connects TRBV18 to TRBJ1-1; TRBD1 might be the D (6 bases). The CDR3 runs to 12 residues. Germline lookup yields CDR1 KGHSH and CDR2 LQKENI. Trimming stripped 3 bases from V and 11 bases from J, with 13 bases between. The CDR3 sequence: CASSPSEGVAFF. CDR3 sequence (DNA): TGTGCCAGCTCACCTTCGGAGGGGGTGGCTTTCTTT.

CDR3 in DNA: TGTGCCAGCAGTTTTGAGGGATCCTACGAGCAGTACTTC. Its translation: CASSFEGSYEQYF. This chain uses TRBV12-3 or TRBV12-4 with TRBJ2-7; weak D call: TRBD2 (5 bases). This CDR3 region has 13 residues. Trimming pared 3 bases from V and 1 base from J, leaving 7 bases between.

For this clonotype: This sequence may be a read error, since a much larger clone differs from it by one base. The V and J genes are TRBV7-9 and TRBJ2-1, with D possibly TRBD1 on 7 matching bases. The V gene's germline CDR1 is SEHNR and CDR2 FQNEAQ (reference sequence). The CDR3 totals 15 residues. DNA of the CDR3: TGTGCCAGCGAACTCCAGGGGGGCTCCCACAATGAGCAGTTCTTC. It yields the protein CASELQGGSHNEQFF.

The chain carries TRBV7-2 and TRBJ2-5, with D possibly matching TRBD2 (6 bases). V shed 5 bases and J shed 7 bases, with 14 bases lying between them. Per germline, CDR1 SGHTA and CDR2 FQGNSA. This CDR3 is 13 amino acids long. The CDR3 loop reads CASSRDGGGTQYF. In DNA form, the CDR3 reads TGTGCCAGCAGCCGGGACGGGGGAGGGACCCAGTACTTC. The whole variable domain, filled in from reference TRBV7-2 and TRBJ2-5, reads GAGVSQSPSNKVTEKGKDVELRCDPISGHTALYWYRQSLGQGLEFLIYFQGNSAPDKSGLPSDRFSAERTGGSVSTLTIQRTQQEDSAVYLCASSRDGGGTQYFGPGTRLLVL.

This chain joins TRBV12-3 or TRBV12-4 and TRBJ2-5; the D is unclear. The CDR3 covers 13 residues. With 1 base removed from V and 7 bases from J, the gap between germline ends came to 10 bases. The CDR3 sequence: CASSLETRVTQYF. The DNA for the CDR3 is TGTGCCAGCAGTTTAGAGACGCGAGTGACCCAGTACTTC.

This clonotype was recorded many times. The chain couples TRBV9 to TRBJ2-7; either TRBD1 or TRBD2 may supply D (6 bases each). V lost 3 bases, J lost 3 bases, and 13 bases lay in between. This CDR3 comprises 14 residues. Germline CDR1 reads SGDLS; CDR2 reads YYNGEE. As DNA, the CDR3 is TGTGCCAGCAGCGCGGGGGACACTTTCTACGAGCAGTACTTC. Translation: CASSAGDTFYEQYF.

This clonotype has only a few counts. This chain connects TRBV28 to TRBJ2-7, with TRBD1 matching over 7 bases. CDR3 length equals 15 residues. Germline-derived CDR1 and CDR2 are MDHEN and SYDVKM. Trimming removed 4 bases from V and 3 bases from J; junction bases left unmatched: 9. The DNA for the CDR3 is TGTGCCAGCAGTTCGTATACAGGGGCCCACTACGAGCAGTACTTC. Its translation: CASSSYTGAHYEQYF.

The chain links TRBV10-3 to TRBJ1-6; D is ambiguous. This CDR3 comprises 16 residues. Germline V gene lookup returns CDR1 ENHRY and CDR2 SYGVKD. Trimming shortened V by 2 bases and J by 5 bases, and 13 bases separated the two germline ends. The CDR3 region has the DNA TGTGCCATCAGTGAGGGAGCAGGACTGCATAATTCACCCCTCCACTTT. Residues: CAISEGAGLHNSPLHF.

V gene TRBV7-8 combines with J gene TRBJ1-2; D remains unclear. V was trimmed by 1 base and J by 1 base, leaving 7 bases between them. Germline V gives CDR1 SGHVS, CDR2 FQNEAQ. The CDR3 is made up of 14 amino acids. For the CDR3, the DNA is TGTGCCAGCAGCTTAGATCTAAATAACTATGGCTACACCTTC. Its protein product is CASSLDLNNYGYTF.

This chain links TRBV7-2 with TRBJ2-1; the D gene is possibly TRBD1 (5 bases). The length of the CDR3 is 12 residues. V shed 3 bases and J shed 7 bases, with 7 bases lying between them. The germline gives CDR1 SGHTA, CDR2 FQGNSA. The CDR3 DNA is TGTGCCAGCAGCTTTGCAGGGAATGAGCAGTTCTTC. This gives the protein CASSFAGNEQFF.

V usage is TRBV6-5 and J usage is TRBJ2-1, with 7 bases fitting TRBD1. The CDR3 has 17 amino acids. Trimming took 6 bases from V and 10 from J; bases not matched to a gene: 21. The germline V gene encodes CDR1 MNHEY and CDR2 SVGAGI. The CDR3 loop reads CASSPSLQGLGTREQFF. CDR3 sequence (DNA): TGTGCCAGCAGCCCATCACTACAGGGGCTGGGGACGAGAGAGCAGTTCTTC.

V usage is TRBV23-1 and J usage is TRBJ2-7; D is unresolved. TRBV23-1 is known as an ORF, though its function is uncertain. The CDR3 consists of 16 residues. V was cut by 6 bases and J by 0 bases, with 18 bases left in between. CDR3 sequence reads: CASSSMNPARSYEQYF. In DNA, the CDR3 is TGCGCCAGCAGCAGTATGAACCCAGCCCGCTCCTACGAGCAGTACTTC.

The V call is TRBV12-3 or TRBV12-4, the J call TRBJ1-1, with D possibly matching TRBD1 (5 bases). V gave up 6 bases and J gave up 2 bases, with 19 bases separating them. This CDR3 region has 16 residues. The CDR3 DNA reads as TGTGCCAGCAGATACGACAGATCCGCCTCTAACACTGAAGCTTTCTTT. This gives the protein CASRYDRSASNTEAFF.